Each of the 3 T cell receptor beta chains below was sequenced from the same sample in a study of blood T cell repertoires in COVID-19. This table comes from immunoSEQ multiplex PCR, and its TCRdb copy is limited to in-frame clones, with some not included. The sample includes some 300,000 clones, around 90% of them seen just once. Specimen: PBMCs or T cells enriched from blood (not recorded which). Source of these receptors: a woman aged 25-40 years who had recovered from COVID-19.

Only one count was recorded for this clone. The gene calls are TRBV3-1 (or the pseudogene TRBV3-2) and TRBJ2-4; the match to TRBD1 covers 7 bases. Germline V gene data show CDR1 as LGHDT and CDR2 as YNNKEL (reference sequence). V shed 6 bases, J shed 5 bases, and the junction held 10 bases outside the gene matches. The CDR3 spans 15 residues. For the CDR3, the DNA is TGTGCCAGCAGTCTAGAAACAGGGGTTCAAAACATTCAGTACTTC. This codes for CASSLETGVQNIQYF.

The CDR3 reads CASSPRGERNTQYF. The CDR3 bases are TGTGCCAGCAGCCCTCGGGGGGAGCGAAATACGCAGTATTTT. The V gene is TRBV14, the J gene TRBJ2-3; 7 bases agree with TRBD2. The CDR3 is 14 residues long. The J segment lost 7 bases and the V segment lost 4 bases, leaving 8 bases of the junction unmatched. Germline lookup yields CDR1 SGHDN and CDR2 FVKESK. Supplemented by reference TRBV14 and TRBJ2-3, the full variable domain reads EAGVTQFPSHSVIEKGQTVTLRCDPISGHDNLYWYRRVMGKEIKFLLHFVKESKQDESGMPNNRFLAERTGGTYSTLKVQPAELEDSGVYFCASSPRGERNTQYFGPGTRLTVL.

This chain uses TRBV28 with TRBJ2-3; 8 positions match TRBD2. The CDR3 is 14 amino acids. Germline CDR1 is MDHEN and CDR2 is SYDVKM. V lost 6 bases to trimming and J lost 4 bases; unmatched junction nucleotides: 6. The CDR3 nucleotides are TGTGCCAGCAGACCAGGACTAGCCTCAGATACGCAGTATTTT. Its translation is CASRPGLASDTQYF.